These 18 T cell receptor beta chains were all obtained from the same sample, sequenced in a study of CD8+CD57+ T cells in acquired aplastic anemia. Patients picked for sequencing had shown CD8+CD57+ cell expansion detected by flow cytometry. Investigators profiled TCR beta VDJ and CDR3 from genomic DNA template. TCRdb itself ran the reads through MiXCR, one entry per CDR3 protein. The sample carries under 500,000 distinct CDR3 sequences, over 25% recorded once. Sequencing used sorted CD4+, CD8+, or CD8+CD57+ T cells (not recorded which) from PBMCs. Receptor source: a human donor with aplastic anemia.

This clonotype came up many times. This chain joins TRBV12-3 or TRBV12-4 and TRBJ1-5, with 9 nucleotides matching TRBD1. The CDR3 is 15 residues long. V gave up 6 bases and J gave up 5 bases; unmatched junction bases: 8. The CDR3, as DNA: TGTGCCAGCAGACGGGACAGGGTTGGGGATCAGCCCCAGCATTTT. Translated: CASRRDRVGDQPQHF.

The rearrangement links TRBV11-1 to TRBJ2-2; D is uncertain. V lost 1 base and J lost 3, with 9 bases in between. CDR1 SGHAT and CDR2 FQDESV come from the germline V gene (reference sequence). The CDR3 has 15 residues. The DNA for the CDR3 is TGTGCCAGCAGCTTAGTTCCCTCAGACACCGGGGAGCTGTTTTTT. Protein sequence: CASSLVPSDTGELFF. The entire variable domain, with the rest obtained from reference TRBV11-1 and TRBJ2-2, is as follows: EAEVAQSPRYKITEKSQAVAFWCDPISGHATLYWYRQILGQGPELLVQFQDESVVDDSQLPKDRFSAERLKGVDSTLKIQPAELGDSAMYLCASSLVPSDTGELFFGEGSRLTVL.

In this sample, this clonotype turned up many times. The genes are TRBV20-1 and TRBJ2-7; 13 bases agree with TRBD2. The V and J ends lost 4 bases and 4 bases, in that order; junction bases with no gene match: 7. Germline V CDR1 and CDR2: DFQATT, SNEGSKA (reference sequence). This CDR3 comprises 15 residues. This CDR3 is CSAIGLAGAGYEQYF. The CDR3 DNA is TGCAGTGCTATAGGACTAGCGGGAGCGGGTTACGAGCAGTACTTC.

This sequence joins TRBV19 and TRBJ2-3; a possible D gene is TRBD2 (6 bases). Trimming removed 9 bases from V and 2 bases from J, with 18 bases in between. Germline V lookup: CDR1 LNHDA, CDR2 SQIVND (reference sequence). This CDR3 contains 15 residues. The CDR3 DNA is TGTGCCAGCACCCGTAGAGAACTAGCCACAGATACGCAGTATTTT. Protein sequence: CASTRRELATDTQYF. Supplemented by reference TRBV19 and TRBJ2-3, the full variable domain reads DGGITQSPKYLFRKEGQNVTLSCEQNLNHDAMYWYRQDPGQGLRLIYYSQIVNDFQKGDIAEGYSVSREKKESFPLTVTSAQKNPTAFYLCASTRRELATDTQYFGPGTRLTVL.

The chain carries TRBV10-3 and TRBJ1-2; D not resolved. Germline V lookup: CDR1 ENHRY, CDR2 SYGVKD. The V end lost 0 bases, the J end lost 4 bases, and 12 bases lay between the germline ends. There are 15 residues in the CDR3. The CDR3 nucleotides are TGTGCCATCAGTGAGTCGACAAAGCCCTCCTATGGCTACACCTTC. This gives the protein CAISESTKPSYGYTF.

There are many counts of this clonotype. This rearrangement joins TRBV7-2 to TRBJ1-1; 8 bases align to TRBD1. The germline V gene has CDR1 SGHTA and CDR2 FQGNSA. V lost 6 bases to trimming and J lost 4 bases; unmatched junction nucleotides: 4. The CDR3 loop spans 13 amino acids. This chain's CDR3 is CASSLQGATEAFF. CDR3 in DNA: TGTGCCAGCAGTCTTCAGGGGGCCACTGAAGCTTTCTTT.

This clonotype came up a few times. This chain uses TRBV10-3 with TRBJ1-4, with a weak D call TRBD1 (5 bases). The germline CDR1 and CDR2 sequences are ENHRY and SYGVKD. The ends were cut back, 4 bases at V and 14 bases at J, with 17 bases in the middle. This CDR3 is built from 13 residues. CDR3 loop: CAISGRAQELLFF. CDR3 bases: TGTGCCATCAGTGGCAGGGCGCAAGAGCTCCTGTTTTTT.

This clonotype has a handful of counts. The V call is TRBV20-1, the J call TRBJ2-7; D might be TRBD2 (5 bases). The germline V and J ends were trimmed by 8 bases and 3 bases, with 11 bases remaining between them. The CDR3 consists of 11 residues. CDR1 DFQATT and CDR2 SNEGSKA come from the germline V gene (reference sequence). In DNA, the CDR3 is TGCAGTCTAGGCGAGGGCTACGAGCAGTACTTC. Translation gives CSLGEGYEQYF.

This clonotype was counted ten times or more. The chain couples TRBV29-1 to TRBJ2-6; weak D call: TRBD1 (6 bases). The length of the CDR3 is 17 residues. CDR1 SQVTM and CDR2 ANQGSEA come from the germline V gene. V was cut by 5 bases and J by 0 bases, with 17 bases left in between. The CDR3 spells CSVQRTATSSGANVLTF. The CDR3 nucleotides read TGCAGCGTTCAAAGGACAGCTACTTCCTCTGGGGCCAACGTCCTGACTTTC.

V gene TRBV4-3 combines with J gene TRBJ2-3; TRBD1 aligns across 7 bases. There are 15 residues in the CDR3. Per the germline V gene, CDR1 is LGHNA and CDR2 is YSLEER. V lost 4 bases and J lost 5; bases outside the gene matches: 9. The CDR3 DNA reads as TGCGCCAGCAGCCCCCTAAGGGGGCGTCAAGATACGCAGTATTTT. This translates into CASSPLRGRQDTQYF.

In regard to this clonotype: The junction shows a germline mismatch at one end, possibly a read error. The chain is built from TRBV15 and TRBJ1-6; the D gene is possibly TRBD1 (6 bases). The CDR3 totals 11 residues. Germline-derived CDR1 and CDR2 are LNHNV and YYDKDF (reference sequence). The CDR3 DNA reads TGTGCCACCAGCAGAGGGGGGGCGAAAAACTTT. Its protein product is CATSRGGAKNF.

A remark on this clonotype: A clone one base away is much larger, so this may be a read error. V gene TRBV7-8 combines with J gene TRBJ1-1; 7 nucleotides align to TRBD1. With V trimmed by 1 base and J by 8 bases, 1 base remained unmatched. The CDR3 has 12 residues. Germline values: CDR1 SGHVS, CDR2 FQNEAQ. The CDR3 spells CASSLVQGEAFF. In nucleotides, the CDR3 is TGTGCCAGCAGCTTAGTACAGGGGGAAGCTTTCTTT.

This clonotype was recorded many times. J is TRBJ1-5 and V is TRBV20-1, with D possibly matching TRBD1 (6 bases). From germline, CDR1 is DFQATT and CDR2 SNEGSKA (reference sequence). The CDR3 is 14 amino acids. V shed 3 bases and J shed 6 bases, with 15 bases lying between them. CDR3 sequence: CSASGTGMGQPQHF. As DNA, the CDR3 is TGCAGTGCTAGTGGAACAGGGATGGGTCAGCCCCAGCATTTT.

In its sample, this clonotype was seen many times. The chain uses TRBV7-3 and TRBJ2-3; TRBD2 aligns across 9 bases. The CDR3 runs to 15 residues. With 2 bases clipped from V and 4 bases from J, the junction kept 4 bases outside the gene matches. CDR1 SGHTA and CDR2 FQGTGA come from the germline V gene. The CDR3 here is CASSLAGGPSDTQYF. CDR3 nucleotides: TGTGCCAGCAGCTTAGCGGGAGGGCCTTCAGATACGCAGTATTTT. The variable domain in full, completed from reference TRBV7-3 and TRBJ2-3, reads GAGVSQTPSNKVTEKGKYVELRCDPISGHTALYWYRQSLGQGPEFLIYFQGTGAADDSGLPNDRFFAVRPEGSVSTLKIQRTERGDSAVYLCASSLAGGPSDTQYFGPGTRLTVL.

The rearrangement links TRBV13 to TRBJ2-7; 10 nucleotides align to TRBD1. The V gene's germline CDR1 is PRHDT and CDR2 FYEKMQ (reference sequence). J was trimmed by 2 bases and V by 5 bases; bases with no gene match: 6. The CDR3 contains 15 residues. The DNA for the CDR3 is TGTGCCAGCAGCGCATGGGGACAGGGGACCTACGAGCAGTACTTC. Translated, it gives CASSAWGQGTYEQYF.

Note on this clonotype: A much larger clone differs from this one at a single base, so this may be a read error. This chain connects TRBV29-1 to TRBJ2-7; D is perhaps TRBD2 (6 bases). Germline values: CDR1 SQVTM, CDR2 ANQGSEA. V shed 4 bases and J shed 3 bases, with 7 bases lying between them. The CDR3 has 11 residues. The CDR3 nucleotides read TGCAGCGTTGGGGAGGTCTACGAGCAGTACTTC. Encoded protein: CSVGEVYEQYF.

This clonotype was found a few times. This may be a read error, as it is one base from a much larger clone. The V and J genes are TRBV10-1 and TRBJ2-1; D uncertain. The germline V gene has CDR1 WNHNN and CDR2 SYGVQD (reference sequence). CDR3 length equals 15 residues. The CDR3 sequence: CASSDKEFLYNGQFF. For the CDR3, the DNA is TGCGCCAGCAGTGATAAGGAATTCCTCTACAATGGGCAGTTCTTC.

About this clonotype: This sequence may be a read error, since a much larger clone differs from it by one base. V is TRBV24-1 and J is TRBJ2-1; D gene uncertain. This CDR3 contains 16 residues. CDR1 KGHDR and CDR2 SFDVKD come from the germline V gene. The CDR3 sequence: CATSDLASSSYNEQSF. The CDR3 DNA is TGTGCCACCAGTGATTTAGCGAGTAGCTCCTACAATGAGCAGTCCTTC.